The text below deals with one T cell receptor beta chain. The data derive from a study of blood T cell repertoires in COVID-19. Turning to the study itself: Donors in the United States, Italy and Spain gave samples during acute or convalescent COVID-19.

Original analysis: Amplifying reference gene primers gave estimates of nucleated cell counts. TCRdb keeps only in-frame clones here, not all; method: immunoSEQ multiplex PCR. V and J calls and clone size are those listed in that table; D and trimming were worked out from the DNA. The sample comprises about 130,000 clones, roughly 74% of which are singletons, and 6% rests with the top ten. Sequencing was performed on peripheral blood. This receptor was identified in an elderly man with COVID-19, enrolled during active disease.

The chain's CDR3 is CATSRAPLAGGYNEQFF. Here the CDR3 DNA reads TGTGCCACCAGCAGAGCCCCACTAGCGGGAGGGTACAATGAGCAGTTCTTC. The chain couples TRBV15 to TRBJ2-1; TRBD2 matches at 13 bases. Germline V lookup: CDR1 LNHNV, CDR2 YYDKDF (reference sequence). V lost 1 base and J lost 4; bases outside the gene matches: 4. This CDR3 is 17 amino acids long.